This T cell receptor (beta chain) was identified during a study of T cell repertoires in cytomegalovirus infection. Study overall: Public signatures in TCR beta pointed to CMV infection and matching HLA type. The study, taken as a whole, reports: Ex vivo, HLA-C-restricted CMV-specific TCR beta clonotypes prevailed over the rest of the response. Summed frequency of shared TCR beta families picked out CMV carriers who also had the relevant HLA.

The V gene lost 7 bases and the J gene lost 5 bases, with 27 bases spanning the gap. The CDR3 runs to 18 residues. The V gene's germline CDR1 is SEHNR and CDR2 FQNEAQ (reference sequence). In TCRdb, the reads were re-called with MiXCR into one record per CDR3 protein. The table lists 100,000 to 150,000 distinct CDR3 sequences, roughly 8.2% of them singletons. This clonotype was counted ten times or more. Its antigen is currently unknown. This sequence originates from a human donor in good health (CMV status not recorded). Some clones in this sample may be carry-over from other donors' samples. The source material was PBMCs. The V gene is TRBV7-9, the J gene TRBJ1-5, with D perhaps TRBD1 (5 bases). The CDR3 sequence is CASTYKGPGQRGDQPQHF. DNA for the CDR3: TGTGCCAGCACCTACAAAGGGCCAGGACAACGAGGGGATCAGCCCCAGCATTTT.